The following is a T cell receptor beta chain sequence with its context. This sample also contains other DNA sequences that code for the same CDR3. The data were obtained in a study of blood T cell repertoires in COVID-19. Overall study context: Specimens from acute and convalescent COVID-19 originated in the United States, Italy and Spain. T cells, B-cell-depleted T cells, or PBMCs supplied cDNA or gDNA.

Methods used by the authors: Estimates of nucleated cell counts were drawn from the amplification of reference gene primers. TCRdb's copy holds only in-frame clones and misses some; the assay was immunoSEQ multiplex PCR. Clonal size and the V and J genes are those of that table, whereas D and trimming came from the DNA. The sample includes about 220,000 clones, more than 65% of them seen just once. The material sequenced was peripheral blood. The origin of this receptor is a woman older than 75 with acute or convalescent COVID-19.

In DNA form, the CDR3 reads TGTGCCAGCAGCCAAGCGGGGGGCTACACCTTC. Translation: CASSQAGGYTF. V and J are TRBV3-1 (or the pseudogene TRBV3-2) and TRBJ1-2; D is unclear. The CDR3 sequence is 11 residues long. Germline CDR1 reads LGHDT; CDR2 reads YNNKEL (reference sequence). V was shortened by 1 base and J by 8 bases, with 5 bases between the two germline ends.